This T cell receptor (beta chain) was sequenced for a study of identical twins (dated by TCRdb to 2016 to 2018). A note on the overall study: The study deep-sequenced TCR alpha and beta repertoires from monozygotic twins, unrelated adults of various ages and cord blood to test whether fetal clonotypes persist. To rule out contamination, the twin experiments were replicated at different times with different library preparation protocols.

The CDR3, cysteine through phenylalanine, is 13 amino acids long. Left in the record is the CDR3 DNA by itself, 39 bases read in frame from the first base. Via the germline V gene (reference sequence), CDR1 is DFQATT and CDR2 SNEGSKA. Trimming takes 3 bases from V and 0 bases from J, and the germline ends sit 9 bases apart. The library was produced with 5' RACE. Sequenced using an Illumina HiSeq 2000. A universal primer binding site was introduced by template switching, and a unique molecular identifier was present in the final cDNA, enabling accurate counting of TCR cDNA molecules. First-strand cDNA for TCR alpha and beta chains was synthesized from specific primers in the conserved constant-segment region. To control for contamination, every cDNA library was double barcoded, receiving both a SMART-Mk sample barcode and Illumina barcodes. Two successive PCR steps introduced TruSeq adapter sequences along with Illumina sample barcodes. Sequencing of the TCR alpha and beta cDNA libraries was done on the Illumina HiSeq platform using custom primers. In the source study's methods: Unique molecular identifiers were extracted from raw reads with MiGEC, and CDR3 positions were determined with MiXCR. Recombination models were inferred per individual with the repgenHMM and IGoR tools using an EM algorithm. The analysis of shared clonotypes was done with the tcR package in R, with sharing normalized by the product of cloneset sizes. To study raw recombination without the effects of thymic and clonal selection, out-of-frame nonproductive sequences were analyzed. In-frame beta chains were kept once TCRdb had trimmed the public reads at Q25 with fastp and called clones with MiXCR. Every CDR3 protein is listed once, alongside the most common genes and DNA of its rows. It is TCRdb's table, rather than the study itself, that gives the V and J calls and clone size. The sample table contains approximately 300,000 distinct CDR3 sequences; only one count was recorded for just under 9.5% of them. The ten largest clones add up to 6% to 8.5% of the sample.

Overall study results and their limits: In monozygotic twins, out-of-frame TCR alpha sharing was systematically underestimated by recombination models, although the models agreed with sharing between unrelated individuals. Abundant cord blood beta clonotypes had fewer insertions, young adult naive repertoires showed a similar but weaker trend, and memory repertoires showed no such trend. Excess twin sharing in beta out-of-frame sequences was weaker because fewer shared sequences lowered the signal-to-noise ratio. Zero-insertion analyses could be partly confounded by invariant T cells such as MAIT and iNKT, though diverse VJ usage argued against such confounding for most clonotypes. Compared with coincidental sharing between unrelated individuals, an excess of low generation-probability sequences was observed among out-of-frame TCR alpha sequences shared between twins. Conclusions relied on cross-sectional statistical analysis, since the same donors could not be followed over many years.

This clonotype was seen more than once but under ten times. Its antigen is still unknown. Base qualities are not provided; no much larger clone lies one nucleotide away. Every donor was a healthy Caucasian. The twin cohort comprised three pairs of female monozygotic twins, all aged roughly 18 to 29 years. Positive isolation kits from Invitrogen were used to isolate the CD4+ and CD8+ T cell populations. This same sample was also taken into another study, of yellow fever vaccine responses in identical twins. The second study's paper adds: The T cell response to vaccination in identical twins was reported by the authors to appear partly convergent and partly personalized. The study precisely tracked vaccine-responding T cell clones in identical twins.

The chain joins TRBV20-1 to TRBJ2-7; the D gene cannot be named for sure. This receptor was obtained from a woman under 30 in good health. The sequenced sample was CD8+ T cells sorted from blood. The CDR3 corresponds to CSARYFYSYEQYF. The DNA sequence is given as TGCAGTGCTAGGTACTTTTACTCCTACGAGCAGTACTTC.